The 12 T cell receptor beta chains reported below all come from one sample, sequenced in a study of blood T cells in healthy people across ages. Sample-barcoded 5' priming and a J-beta primer mix drove a second PCR of roughly 6 to 12 cycles. One entry per CDR3 protein, called by TCRdb with MiXCR from the 5' RACE reads. The sample yields about 1,600,000 distinct CDR3 sequences, approximately 38% seen once. Sample: blood. The receptors were sampled from a woman between 18 and 29 years old in good health.

The gene calls are TRBV6-1 and TRBJ2-7; D is possibly TRBD1 or TRBD2 (5 bases each). Germline V lookup: CDR1 MNHNS, CDR2 SASEGT. The CDR3 is 14 amino acids. The ends were cut back, 4 bases at V and 6 bases at J, with 16 bases in the middle. Written as DNA, the CDR3 is TGTGCCAGCAGTGCGGGACCCCCGATCTCCGAGCAGTACTTC. It codes for CASSAGPPISEQYF.

This clonotype was detected only once. The chain couples TRBV7-9 to TRBJ1-6; D gene unclear. Germline lookup yields CDR1 SEHNR and CDR2 FQNEAQ (reference sequence). With 2 bases removed from V and 9 bases from J, the gap between germline ends came to 14 bases. CDR3 size: 15 residues. The CDR3: CASSLTRDGASPLHF. CDR3 bases: TGTGCCAGCAGCTTAACCCGGGATGGAGCTTCACCCCTCCACTTT.

This chain joins TRBV7-8 and TRBJ2-5, with D perhaps TRBD2 (7 bases). CDR1 and CDR2 from the germline V gene are SGHVS and FQNEAQ. The length of the CDR3 is 16 residues. V dropped 5 bases and J dropped 11 bases, with 27 bases sitting between them. CDR3 in DNA: TGTGCCAGCAGCCCTAGTGGGAGGGGGACACAGTATGAGCAGTACTTC. Amino acid sequence: CASSPSGRGTQYEQYF.

V gene TRBV20-1 combines with J gene TRBJ2-1, with 10 bases that match TRBD2. Unmatched junction bases numbered 5, after V lost 5 bases and J lost 7 bases. CDR3 length equals 13 residues. Germline-derived CDR1 and CDR2 are DFQATT and SNEGSKA (reference sequence). The CDR3 bases are TGCAGTGCTTCAGCGGGAGGGCCAAATGAGCAGTTCTTC. It encodes CSASAGGPNEQFF.

The chain carries TRBV3-1 and TRBJ2-7; either TRBD1 or TRBD2 may supply D (5 bases each). CDR3 length equals 14 residues. Germline CDR1 and CDR2: LGHDT and YNNKEL (reference sequence). V lost 6 bases and J 5 bases, leaving 17 bases between the germline ends. The CDR3 DNA reads as TGTGCCAGCAGATACTCCGGGACGAGGGACGAGCAGTACTTC. Translated, it gives CASRYSGTRDEQYF.

The J gene is TRBJ1-4, the V gene TRBV2; D not certain. V was shortened by 5 bases and J by 6 bases, with 10 bases between the two germline ends. The CDR3 is 13 residues long. Per germline, CDR1 SNHLY and CDR2 FYNNEI. The CDR3 loop reads CASSREDDEKLFF. For the CDR3, the DNA is TGTGCCAGCAGTAGGGAGGATGATGAAAAACTGTTTTTT.

This clonotype has just one count. The J gene is TRBJ2-5, the V gene TRBV20-1; 11 positions match TRBD2. Germline V gives CDR1 DFQATT, CDR2 SNEGSKA (reference sequence). The CDR3 contains 12 residues. With 6 bases clipped from V and 4 bases from J, the junction kept 1 base outside the gene matches. CDR3 DNA: TGCAGTGCCACTAGCGGGAGAGAGACCCAGTACTTC. Translation: CSATSGRETQYF.

The chain carries TRBV10-3 and TRBJ2-7; TRBD2 matches 10 bases. Germline CDR1 ENHRY, CDR2 SYGVKD. The J segment lost 1 base and the V segment lost 9 bases, leaving 6 bases of the junction unmatched. The CDR3 has 14 amino acids. The CDR3 region has the DNA TGTGCCATGAGTAGCGGGGGGAGGTCCTACGAGCAGTACTTC. Translation: CAMSSGGRSYEQYF.

This clonotype was observed a handful of times. J is TRBJ2-3 and V is TRBV12-3 or TRBV12-4; TRBD1 aligns across 9 bases. CDR3 length equals 15 residues. V lost 3 bases, J lost 5 bases, and 6 bases stayed unmatched. CDR3 nucleotide sequence: TGTGCCAGCAGTTTGTGGGACAGGGCATTAGATACGCAGTATTTT. Amino acids: CASSLWDRALDTQYF.

The chain is built from TRBV6-1 and TRBJ2-7, with D hard to call. Trimming took off 7 bases at V and 1 base at J, with 11 bases between the two ends. The CDR3 totals 13 residues. Germline-derived CDR1 and CDR2 are MNHNS and SASEGT. CDR3 sequence: CASTRGSSYEQYF. In DNA, the CDR3 is TGTGCCAGCACCCGAGGATCTTCCTACGAGCAGTACTTC.

V gene TRBV4-1 combines with J gene TRBJ2-1; D is perhaps TRBD1 (6 bases). Germline V gene lookup returns CDR1 MGHRA and CDR2 YSYEKL. CDR3 size: 13 residues. Trimming took 3 bases from V and 6 from J, leaving 9 bases between them. Here the CDR3 reads CASSHSRGNEQFF. CDR3 nucleotide sequence: TGCGCCAGCAGCCATTCCAGGGGCAATGAGCAGTTCTTC.

This sequence joins TRBV5-1 and TRBJ2-7; no clear D. Germline lookup yields CDR1 SGHRS and CDR2 YFSETQ. The V and J ends lost 4 bases and 5 bases respectively, with 13 bases between them. The CDR3 is 13 amino acids. The CDR3 DNA is TGCGCCAGCAGCCCGCCCAACTGGGACGAGCAGTACTTC. Its translation is CASSPPNWDEQYF.